This is a list of T cell receptor beta chains from one sample in a study of cytomegalovirus exposure and HLA in healthy donors. Using immunoSEQ multiplex PCR, the repertoire was profiled, and TCRdb retains in-frame clones only, with some absent. Of about 160,000 clones in the sample, 70% to 90% are singletons; the top ten hold 5.5% to 8%. The source material was PBMCs. These receptors all come from a woman aged 25 to 45 in good health and CMV-seropositive. Both conserved end residues are part of each CDR3. D genes are given only for firm matches. Size is stated for part of the rows, as once, few or many counts, or as a class when the clone is expanded.

clone size,D gene,V gene,J gene,CDR3 DNA,CDR3 protein
-,-,TRBV19,TRBJ1-1,TGTGCCAGTAGTGGGACACTGAGGAACCCTGAAGCTTTCTTT,CASSGTLRNPEAFF
-,TRBD2,TRBV19,TRBJ2-1,TGTGCCAGTAGTATCTCGGCGGGGGGAAACAATGAGCAGTTCTTC,CASSISAGGNNEQFF
few,TRBD2,TRBV30,TRBJ2-7,TGTGCCTGGAGTGTACGGGGCAGCGGGGGAAGTAACGAGCAGTACTTC,CAWSVRGSGGSNEQYF
-,-,TRBV7-9,TRBJ1-1,TGTTCCAGCAGCTTAGCGTCGGGAGTTGGGTGGGGCGCTCCTGAAGCTTTCTTT,CSSSLASGVGWGAPEAFF
-,-,TRBV9,TRBJ2-7,TGTGCCAGCAGCCCCCGGGACTCGACGCACGAGCAGTACTTC,CASSPRDSTHEQYF
-,TRBD2,TRBV5-1,TRBJ2-1,TGCGCCAGCAGAGAACTAGCGGCCTCTTCCTACAATGAGCAGTTCTTC,CASRELAASSYNEQFF
-,TRBD1,TRBV5-1,TRBJ1-1,TGCGCCAGCAGTTGGGACAGGGAGAACACTGAAGCTTTCTTT,CASSWDRENTEAFF
few,TRBD1,TRBV2,TRBJ1-1,TGTGCCAGCAGTCGGGACAGGGGTTACACTGAAGCTTTCTTT,CASSRDRGYTEAFF
-,TRBD1,TRBV19,TRBJ1-2,TGTGCCAGTAGGTCTCAGGGGGCTGGGTTTGGCTACACCTTC,CASRSQGAGFGYTF
once,-,TRBV5-5,TRBJ1-6,TGTGCCAGCAGCTTGCTTGGCCTCTATAATTCACCCCTCCACTTT,CASSLLGLYNSPLHF
-,TRBD1,TRBV2,TRBJ2-7,TGTGCCAGCCAAGGGGGACAGGGGCTCTACGAGCAGTACTTC,CASQGGQGLYEQYF
-,-,TRBV5-4,TRBJ2-3,TGTGCCAGCAGCCCGGTCACTACGAGCACAGATACGCAGTATTTT,CASSPVTTSTDTQYF
few,TRBD2,TRBV7-8,TRBJ2-3,TGTGCCAGCAGCCCTACTAGCGGGGGTAGCACAGATACGCAGTATTTT,CASSPTSGGSTDTQYF
-,TRBD1,TRBV5-4,TRBJ1-1,TGTGCCAGCAGGACAGGGGGCGCGAGAGACACTGAAGCTTTCTTT,CASRTGGARDTEAFF
-,TRBD1,TRBV27,TRBJ1-2,TGTGCCAGCAGTTTGGACGTTAGGGGGACAGACCCTCACGGCTACACCTTC,CASSLDVRGTDPHGYTF
-,TRBD1,TRBV5-8,TRBJ2-5,TGTGCCAGCAGCTTGGACGGGACAGCAGTTTTGGAGACCCAGTACTTC,CASSLDGTAVLETQYF
-,TRBD1,TRBV27,TRBJ1-4,TGTGCCAGCAGGCTTACCGGGGACAGGGTGGGAAAACTGTTTTTT,CASRLTGDRVGKLFF
-,-,TRBV27,TRBJ1-4,TGTGCCAGCAGTAAGACGGGAGCTAATGAAAAACTGTTTTTT,CASSKTGANEKLFF
-,TRBD1,TRBV9,TRBJ2-7,TGTGCCAGCAGCGTAGGACAGGGGGAATACGAGCAGTACTTC,CASSVGQGEYEQYF
-,TRBD1,TRBV5-1,TRBJ1-2,TGCGCCAGCAGCCCCGACCAGGGGGCGAGCTATGGCTACACCTTC,CASSPDQGASYGYTF
-,TRBD2,TRBV6-4,TRBJ2-2,TGTGCCAGCAGCTATTTAGCGGGGGCTCCCGGGGAGCTGTTTTTT,CASSYLAGAPGELFF
-,-,TRBV11-2,TRBJ1-3,TGTGCCAGCACCGCGAGAGGGGGGGGCAGAAACACCATATATTTT,CASTARGGGRNTIYF
-,-,TRBV7-6,TRBJ2-5,TGTGCCAGCAGCTTAGCGGGCGGGGAGACCCAGTACTTC,CASSLAGGETQYF
-,TRBD1,TRBV5-1,TRBJ2-1,TGCGCCAGCAGCGATAACGACAGGGGGCGAAATGAGCAGTTCTTC,CASSDNDRGRNEQFF
-,-,TRBV27,TRBJ1-2,TGTGCCAGCAGTTCGCGGACAGCCACTGGCTACACCTTC,CASSSRTATGYTF
-,-,TRBV14,TRBJ2-7,TGTGCCAGCAGCCAAGTGGCCCAGGGGAGATCCTACGAGCAGTACTTC,CASSQVAQGRSYEQYF
-,-,TRBV7-8,TRBJ1-6,TGTGCCAGCAGCTCGGGGGGTAACAATTCACCCCTCCACTTT,CASSSGGNNSPLHF
-,-,TRBV28,TRBJ1-2,TGTGCCAGCAGTCCTTTACCTAGGGGGGGCAGGGTTATTTATGGCTACACCTTC,CASSPLPRGGRVIYGYTF
once,TRBD2,TRBV28,TRBJ2-2,TGTGCCACCCCAAAAGCGGGGACCGGGGAGCTGTTTTTT,CATPKAGTGELFF
-,-,TRBV7-2,TRBJ1-6,TGTGCCAGCAGTATTGGACAGTCCTATAATTCACCCCTCCACTTT,CASSIGQSYNSPLHF